This T cell receptor (beta chain) is drawn from a study of T cell responses to AZD1222 COVID-19 vaccine. TCRdb's table, derived via immunoSEQ multiplex PCR, lists solely in-frame clones and lacks some. There are about 180,000 clones in the sample; just over 85% occur only once, and approximately 0.5% lies in the top ten. With 1 base removed from V and 2 bases from J, the gap between germline ends came to 18 bases. CDR1 and CDR2 (germline): SGHRS, YFSETQ. The length of the CDR3 is 18 residues. This sequence was found in an adult in good health. The specimen comprised peripheral blood, sampled on day 0 of AZD1222 vaccination. The genes are TRBV5-1 and TRBJ1-4, with D tentatively TRBD1 (5 bases). In nucleotides, the CDR3 is TGCGCCAGCAGCTTGAACTATTGGCGGCAGGGCACTAATGAAAAACTGTTTTTT. This codes for CASSLNYWRQGTNEKLFF. The whole variable domain, filled in from reference TRBV5-1 and TRBJ1-4, reads KAGVTQTPRYLIKTRGQQVTLSCSPISGHRSVSWYQQTPGQGLQFLFEYFSETQRNKGNFPGRFSGRQFSNSRSEMNVSTLELGDSALYLCASSLNYWRQGTNEKLFFGSGTQLSVL.